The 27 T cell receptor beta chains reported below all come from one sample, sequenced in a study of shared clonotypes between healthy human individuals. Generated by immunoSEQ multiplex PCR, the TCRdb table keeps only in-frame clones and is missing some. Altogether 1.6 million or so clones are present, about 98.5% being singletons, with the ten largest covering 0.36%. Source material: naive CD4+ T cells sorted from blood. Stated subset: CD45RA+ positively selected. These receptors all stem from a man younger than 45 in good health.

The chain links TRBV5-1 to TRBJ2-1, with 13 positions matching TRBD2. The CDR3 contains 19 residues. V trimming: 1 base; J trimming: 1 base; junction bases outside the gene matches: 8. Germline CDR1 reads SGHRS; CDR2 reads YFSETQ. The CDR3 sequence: CASSLTSGRASGSYNEQFF. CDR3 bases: TGCGCCAGCAGCTTGACTAGCGGGAGGGCCTCGGGGTCCTACAATGAGCAGTTCTTC.

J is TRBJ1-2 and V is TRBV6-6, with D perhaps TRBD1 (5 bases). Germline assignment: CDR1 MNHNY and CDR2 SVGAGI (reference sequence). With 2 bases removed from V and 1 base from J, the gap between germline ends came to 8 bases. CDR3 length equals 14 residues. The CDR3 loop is CASSYTGVNYGYTF. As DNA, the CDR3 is TGTGCCAGCAGTTACACGGGGGTTAACTATGGCTACACCTTC.

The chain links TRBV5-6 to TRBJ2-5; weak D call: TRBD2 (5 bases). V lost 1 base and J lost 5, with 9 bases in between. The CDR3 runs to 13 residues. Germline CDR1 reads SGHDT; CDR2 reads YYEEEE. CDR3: CASSLRGFETQYF. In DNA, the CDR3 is TGTGCCAGCAGCTTGCGAGGGTTCGAGACCCAGTACTTC.

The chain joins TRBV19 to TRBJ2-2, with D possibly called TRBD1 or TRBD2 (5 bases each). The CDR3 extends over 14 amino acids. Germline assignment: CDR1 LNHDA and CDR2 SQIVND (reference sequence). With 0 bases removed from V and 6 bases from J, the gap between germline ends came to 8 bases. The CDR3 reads CASSIDLGAGELFF. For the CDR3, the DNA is TGTGCCAGTAGTATAGATCTGGGGGCCGGGGAGCTGTTTTTT. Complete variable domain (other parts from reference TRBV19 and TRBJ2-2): DGGITQSPKYLFRKEGQNVTLSCEQNLNHDAMYWYRQDPGQGLRLIYYSQIVNDFQKGDIAEGYSVSREKKESFPLTVTSAQKNPTAFYLCASSIDLGAGELFFGEGSRLTVL.

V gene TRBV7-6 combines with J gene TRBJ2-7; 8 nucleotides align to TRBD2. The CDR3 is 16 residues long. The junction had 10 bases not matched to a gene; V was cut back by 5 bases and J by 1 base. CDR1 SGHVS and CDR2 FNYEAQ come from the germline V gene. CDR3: CASSPPGREVSYEQYF. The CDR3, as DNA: TGTGCCAGCAGCCCCCCCGGGCGGGAGGTGTCCTACGAGCAGTACTTC.

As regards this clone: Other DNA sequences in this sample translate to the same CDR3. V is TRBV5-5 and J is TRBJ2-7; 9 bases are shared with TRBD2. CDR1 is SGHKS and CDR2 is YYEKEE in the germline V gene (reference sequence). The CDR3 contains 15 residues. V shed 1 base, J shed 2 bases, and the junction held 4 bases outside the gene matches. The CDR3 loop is CASSLLAGITYEQYF. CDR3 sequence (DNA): TGTGCCAGCAGCTTGCTAGCGGGGATTACCTACGAGCAGTACTTC.

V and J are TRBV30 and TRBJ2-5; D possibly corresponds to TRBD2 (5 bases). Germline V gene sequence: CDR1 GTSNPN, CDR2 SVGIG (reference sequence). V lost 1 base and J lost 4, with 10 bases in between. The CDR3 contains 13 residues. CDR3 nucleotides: TGTGCCTGGAGTGGGACGGGAATAGAGACCCAGTACTTC. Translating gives CAWSGTGIETQYF.

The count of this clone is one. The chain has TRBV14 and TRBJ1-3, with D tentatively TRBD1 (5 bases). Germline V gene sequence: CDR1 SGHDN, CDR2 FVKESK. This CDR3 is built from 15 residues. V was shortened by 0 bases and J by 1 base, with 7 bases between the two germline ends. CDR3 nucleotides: TGTGCCAGCAGCCAAGACGGGGGTTCTGGAAACACCATATATTTT. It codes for CASSQDGGSGNTIYF.

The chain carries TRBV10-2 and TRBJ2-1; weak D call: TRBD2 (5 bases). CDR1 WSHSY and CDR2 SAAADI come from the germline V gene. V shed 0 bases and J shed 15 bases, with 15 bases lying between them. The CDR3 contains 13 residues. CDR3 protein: CASSESTASRLFF. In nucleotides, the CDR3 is TGCGCCAGCAGTGAGTCGACGGCTAGCCGATTGTTCTTC.

The CDR3 DNA is TGTGCCAGCAGCTTAGACTGGGCTCAGCCCCAGCATTTT. This codes for CASSLDWAQPQHF. The chain recombines TRBV11-1 with TRBJ1-5, with D unresolved. The CDR3 runs to 13 residues. In germline, CDR1 is SGHAT, CDR2 FQDESV (reference sequence). Trimming left V 1 base short and J 6 bases short, with 7 bases between.

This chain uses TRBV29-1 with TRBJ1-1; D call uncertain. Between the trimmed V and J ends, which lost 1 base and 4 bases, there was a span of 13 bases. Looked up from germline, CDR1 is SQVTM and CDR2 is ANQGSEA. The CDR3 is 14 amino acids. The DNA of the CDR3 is TGCAGCGTTGAAGTCCGGGCTGTACGCACTGAAGCTTTCTTT. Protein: CSVEVRAVRTEAFF.

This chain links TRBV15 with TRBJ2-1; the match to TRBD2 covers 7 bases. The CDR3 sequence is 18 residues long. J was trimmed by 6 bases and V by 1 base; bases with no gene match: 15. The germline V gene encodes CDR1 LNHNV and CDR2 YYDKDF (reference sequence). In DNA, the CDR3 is TGTGCCACCAGCAGAGTGGCTAGCGGCCGGCTCCAGAGCAATGAGCAGTTCTTC. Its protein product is CATSRVASGRLQSNEQFF.

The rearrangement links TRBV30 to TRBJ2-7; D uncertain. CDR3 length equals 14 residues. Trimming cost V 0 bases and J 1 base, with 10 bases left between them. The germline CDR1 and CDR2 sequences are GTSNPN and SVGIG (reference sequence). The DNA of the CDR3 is TGTGCCTGGAGTGTTTGGGAACGGTCCTACGAGCAGTACTTC. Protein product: CAWSVWERSYEQYF. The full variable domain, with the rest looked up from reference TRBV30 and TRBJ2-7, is SQTIHQWPATLVQPVGSPLSLECTVEGTSNPNLYWYRQAAGRGLQLLFYSVGIGQISSEVPQNLSASRPQDRQFILSSKKLLLSDSGFYLCAWSVWERSYEQYFGPGTRLTVT.

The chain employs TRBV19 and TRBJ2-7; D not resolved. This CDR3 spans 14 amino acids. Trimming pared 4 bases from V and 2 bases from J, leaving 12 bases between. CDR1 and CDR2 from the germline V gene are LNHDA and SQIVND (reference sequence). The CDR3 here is CASSNPSLTYEQYF. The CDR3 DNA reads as TGTGCCAGTAGTAATCCTTCCCTTACCTACGAGCAGTACTTC.

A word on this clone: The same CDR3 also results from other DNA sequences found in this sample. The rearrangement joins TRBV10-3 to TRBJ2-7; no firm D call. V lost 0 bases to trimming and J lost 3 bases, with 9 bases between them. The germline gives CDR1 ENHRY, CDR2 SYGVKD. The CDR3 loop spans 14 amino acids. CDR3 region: CAISESGVLYEQYF. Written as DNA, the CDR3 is TGTGCCATCAGTGAGTCAGGAGTTCTCTACGAGCAGTACTTC.

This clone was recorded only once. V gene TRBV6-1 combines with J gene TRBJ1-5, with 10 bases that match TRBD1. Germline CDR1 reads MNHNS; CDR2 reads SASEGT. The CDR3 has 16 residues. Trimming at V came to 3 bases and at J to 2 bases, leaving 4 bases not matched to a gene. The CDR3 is CASSDGTGVGNQPQHF. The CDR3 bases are TGTGCCAGCAGTGACGGGACAGGGGTTGGCAATCAGCCCCAGCATTTT.

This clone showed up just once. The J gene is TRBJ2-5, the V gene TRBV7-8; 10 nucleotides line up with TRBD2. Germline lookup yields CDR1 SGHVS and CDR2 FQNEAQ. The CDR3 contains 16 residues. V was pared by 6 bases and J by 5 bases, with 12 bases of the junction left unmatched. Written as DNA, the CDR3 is TGTGCCAGCAGGACGACTAGCGGGCCCCTGTGGGAGACCCAGTACTTC. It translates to CASRTTSGPLWETQYF.

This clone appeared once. CDR3 nucleotide sequence: TGTGCCAACCAAGACAGGTTTAACTATGGCTACACCTTC. Protein sequence: CANQDRFNYGYTF. V gene TRBV6-1 combines with J gene TRBJ1-2; D might be TRBD1 (6 bases). The germline CDR1 and CDR2 sequences are MNHNS and SASEGT. The CDR3 runs 13 residues. V lost 10 bases, J lost 1 base, and 13 bases lay in between.

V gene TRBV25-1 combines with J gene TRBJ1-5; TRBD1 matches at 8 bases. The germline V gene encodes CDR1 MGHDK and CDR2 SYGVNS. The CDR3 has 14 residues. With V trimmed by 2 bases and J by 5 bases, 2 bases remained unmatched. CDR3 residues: CASSEQGADQPQHF. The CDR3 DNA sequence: TGTGCCAGCAGTGAACAGGGGGCAGATCAGCCCCAGCATTTT.

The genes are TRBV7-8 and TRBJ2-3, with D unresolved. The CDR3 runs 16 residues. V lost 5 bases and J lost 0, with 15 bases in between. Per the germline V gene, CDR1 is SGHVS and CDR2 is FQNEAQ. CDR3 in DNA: TGTGCCAGCAGCGCCCCTACGCGCATCAGCACAGATACGCAGTATTTT. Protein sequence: CASSAPTRISTDTQYF.

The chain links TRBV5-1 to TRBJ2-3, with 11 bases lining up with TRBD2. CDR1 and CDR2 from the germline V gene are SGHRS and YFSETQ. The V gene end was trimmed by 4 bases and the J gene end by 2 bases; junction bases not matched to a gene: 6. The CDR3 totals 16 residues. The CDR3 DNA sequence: TGCGCCAGCAGCCCCGGACTAGCGGGCATCACAGATACGCAGTATTTT. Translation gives CASSPGLAGITDTQYF.

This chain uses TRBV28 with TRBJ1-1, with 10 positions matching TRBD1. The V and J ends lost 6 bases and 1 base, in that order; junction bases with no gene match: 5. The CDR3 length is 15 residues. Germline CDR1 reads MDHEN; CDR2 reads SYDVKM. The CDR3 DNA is TGTGCCAGCAGCCCGGGACAGGGGAAGAACACTGAAGCTTTCTTT. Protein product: CASSPGQGKNTEAFF.

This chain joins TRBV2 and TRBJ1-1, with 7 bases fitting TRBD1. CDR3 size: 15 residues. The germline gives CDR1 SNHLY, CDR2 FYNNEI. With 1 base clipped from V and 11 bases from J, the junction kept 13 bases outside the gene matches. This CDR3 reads CASSEETDRVSGAFF. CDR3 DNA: TGTGCCAGCAGTGAAGAGACTGACAGGGTGAGTGGGGCTTTCTTT.

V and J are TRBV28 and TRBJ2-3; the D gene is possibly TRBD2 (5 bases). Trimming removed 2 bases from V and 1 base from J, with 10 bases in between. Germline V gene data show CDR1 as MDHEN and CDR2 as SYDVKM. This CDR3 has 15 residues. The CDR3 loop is CASSLGPGGTDTQYF. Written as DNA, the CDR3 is TGTGCCAGCAGTTTAGGTCCCGGGGGCACAGATACGCAGTATTTT.

The CDR3 DNA is TGTGCCAGCAGCCTAAGAAGGGGAAACTATGGCTACACCTTC. It codes for CASSLRRGNYGYTF. The chain is built from TRBV7-2 and TRBJ1-2; possibly TRBD1 for D (5 bases). The CDR3 length is 14 residues. Deletions cut 5 bases from V and 2 bases from J, with 12 bases between. Germline V CDR1 and CDR2: SGHTA, FQGNSA.

The CDR3 sequence is CAISGSGRAAYEQYF. CDR3 DNA sequence: TGTGCCATCAGTGGTAGCGGGAGGGCCGCCTACGAGCAGTACTTC. The chain recombines TRBV10-3 with TRBJ2-7; 11 positions agree with TRBD2. CDR3 size: 15 residues. After removal of 4 bases from V and 2 bases from J, the junction contained 4 bases not matched to a gene. The V gene's germline CDR1 is ENHRY and CDR2 SYGVKD.

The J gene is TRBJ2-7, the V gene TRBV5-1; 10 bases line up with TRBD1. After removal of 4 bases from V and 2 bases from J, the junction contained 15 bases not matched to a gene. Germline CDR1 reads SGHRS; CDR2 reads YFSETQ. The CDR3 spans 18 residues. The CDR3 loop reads CASSTLPGGQGFAYEQYF. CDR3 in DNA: TGCGCCAGCAGCACCCTACCGGGGGGACAGGGGTTTGCCTACGAGCAGTACTTC.